The 25 T cell receptor beta chains reported below all come from one sample, sequenced in a study of T cell responses to AZD1222 COVID-19 vaccine. Assay used: immunoSEQ multiplex PCR; TCRdb lists only in-frame clones, some missing. The sample holds around 92,000 clones, 85% to 90% seen once. Sequenced here: peripheral blood, sampled on day 0 of AZD1222 vaccination. These receptors were taken from an adult in good health.

The chain couples TRBV30 to TRBJ2-1, with 9 bases fitting TRBD2. This CDR3 comprises 13 residues. The germline V gene encodes CDR1 GTSNPN and CDR2 SVGIG (reference sequence). The junction had 5 bases not matched to a gene; V was cut back by 4 bases and J by 7 bases. DNA of the CDR3: TGTGCCTGGACTAGCGGGATGGGGAATGAGCAGTTCTTC. Amino acid sequence: CAWTSGMGNEQFF.

The chain carries TRBV19 and TRBJ1-2; 7 positions agree with TRBD1. Germline V gene data show CDR1 as LNHDA and CDR2 as SQIVND (reference sequence). The CDR3 length is 12 residues. Losses at the gene ends were 9 bases for V and 4 bases for J; bases not matched to a gene: 5. The CDR3 region is CASRWDSYGYTF. Here the CDR3 DNA reads TGTGCCAGCAGATGGGACAGCTATGGCTACACCTTC. The complete variable domain, with remaining parts taken from reference TRBV19 and TRBJ1-2, reads DGGITQSPKYLFRKEGQNVTLSCEQNLNHDAMYWYRQDPGQGLRLIYYSQIVNDFQKGDIAEGYSVSREKKESFPLTVTSAQKNPTAFYLCASRWDSYGYTFGSGTRLTVV.

V gene TRBV7-2 combines with J gene TRBJ2-2, with TRBD1 matching over 9 bases. The CDR3 is made up of 17 amino acids. Unmatched junction bases numbered 9, after V lost 0 bases and J lost 7 bases. Per germline, CDR1 SGHTA and CDR2 FQGNSA. CDR3 region: CASSLAAVGQGGGELFF. Written as DNA, the CDR3 is TGTGCCAGCAGCTTAGCAGCCGTGGGACAGGGCGGCGGGGAGCTGTTTTTT.

This chain uses TRBV27 with TRBJ2-7; tentative D call: TRBD2 (6 bases). With 8 bases removed from V and 2 bases from J, the gap between germline ends came to 25 bases. CDR1 is MNHEY, CDR2 SMNVEV, per germline (reference sequence). The CDR3 consists of 17 residues. CDR3 bases: TGTGCCAGCTCCTCAAAACCCACCGGGACTGCAGCCTACGAGCAGTACTTC. Encoded protein: CASSSKPTGTAAYEQYF.

V and J are TRBV5-1 and TRBJ1-1, with 9 bases lining up with TRBD1. Looked up from germline, CDR1 is SGHRS and CDR2 is YFSETQ. Germline trimming cut 0 bases from V and 5 bases from J; bases unmatched to any gene: 2. This CDR3 region has 14 residues. This CDR3 is CASSLVGQGTEAFF. The DNA for the CDR3 is TGCGCCAGCAGCTTGGTTGGACAGGGGACTGAAGCTTTCTTT.

This sequence joins TRBV19 and TRBJ2-2; 8 bases are shared with TRBD1. CDR1 is LNHDA and CDR2 is SQIVND in the germline V gene (reference sequence). V shed 6 bases, J shed 6 bases, and the junction held 6 bases outside the gene matches. CDR3 length: 14 residues. The CDR3 reads CASRGQGAAGELFF. As DNA, the CDR3 is TGTGCCAGTAGAGGACAGGGTGCGGCCGGGGAGCTGTTTTTT.

This sequence joins TRBV2 and TRBJ1-5; a possible D gene is TRBD1 (5 bases). The CDR3 is 13 amino acids. The V and J ends lost 5 bases and 1 base respectively, with 6 bases between them. Germline CDR1 and CDR2: SNHLY and FYNNEI. The CDR3 region is CASSWGSNQPQHF. CDR3 bases: TGTGCCAGCAGTTGGGGGAGCAATCAGCCCCAGCATTTT.

CDR3 sequence (DNA): TGTGCCAGCAGCGAGAACAGGGATGGCTACACCTTC. This sequence encodes CASSENRDGYTF. This chain uses TRBV28 with TRBJ1-2, with D tentatively TRBD1 (6 bases). V lost 6 bases to trimming and J lost 6 bases, with 11 bases between them. Germline lookup yields CDR1 MDHEN and CDR2 SYDVKM. The length of the CDR3 is 12 residues.

J is TRBJ1-3 and V is TRBV5-1; TRBD1 agrees at 7 bases. This CDR3 is built from 16 residues. V lost 6 bases, J lost 4 bases, and 13 bases stayed unmatched. The germline CDR1 and CDR2 sequences are SGHRS and YFSETQ. The CDR3 DNA sequence: TGCGCCAGCACCAATTGGGACGAGGACAGGGGAAACACCATATATTTT. It encodes CASTNWDEDRGNTIYF.

The rearrangement uses TRBV19 and TRBJ1-6; 11 positions match TRBD1. In germline, CDR1 is LNHDA, CDR2 SQIVND (reference sequence). V shed 6 bases, J shed 8 bases, and the junction held 9 bases outside the gene matches. The CDR3 runs to 16 residues. CDR3 sequence: CASSRTDRGRDSPLHF. The CDR3 coding sequence is TGTGCCAGTAGCAGAACGGACAGGGGGCGAGATTCACCCCTCCACTTT.

The chain recombines TRBV19 with TRBJ1-2; D not certain. The CDR3 sequence is 16 residues long. Germline V gene lookup returns CDR1 LNHDA and CDR2 SQIVND (reference sequence). V was cut by 5 bases and J by 1 base, with 17 bases left in between. In DNA form, the CDR3 reads TGTGCCAGTAGTCCCGCGCGACATCCGATTAACTATGGCTACACCTTC. Translated: CASSPARHPINYGYTF.

This sequence joins TRBV27 and TRBJ1-5; possibly TRBD1 for D (5 bases). The CDR3 runs to 15 residues. Germline lookup yields CDR1 MNHEY and CDR2 SMNVEV (reference sequence). Deletions cut 2 bases from V and 6 bases from J, with 14 bases between. CDR3 sequence: CASSLPPQGVQPQHF. The CDR3, as DNA: TGTGCCAGCAGTTTACCCCCCCAGGGAGTTCAGCCCCAGCATTTT.

The rearrangement uses TRBV5-1 and TRBJ2-7, with 9 bases aligning to TRBD2. Per the germline V gene, CDR1 is SGHRS and CDR2 is YFSETQ. The V segment lost 2 bases and the J segment 0 bases; nucleotides outside the gene matches: 3. This CDR3 is built from 15 residues. The CDR3 sequence: CASSLNSGSSYEQYF. The CDR3 nucleotides are TGCGCCAGCAGCTTAAATAGCGGGAGCTCCTACGAGCAGTACTTC.

The chain is built from TRBV5-6 and TRBJ2-7; D may be TRBD1 (5 bases). There are 13 residues in the CDR3. Germline assignment: CDR1 SGHDT and CDR2 YYEEEE. Between the trimmed V and J ends, which lost 0 bases and 5 bases, there was a span of 9 bases. CDR3 nucleotide sequence: TGTGCCAGCAGCTTGGGTGCAGGGAACGAGCAGTACTTC. Encoded protein: CASSLGAGNEQYF.

The chain joins TRBV10-3 to TRBJ1-4; no clear D gene. There are 12 residues in the CDR3. Trimming cost V 4 bases and J 6 bases, with 6 bases left between them. CDR1 is ENHRY and CDR2 is SYGVKD in the germline V gene. For the CDR3, the DNA is TGTGCCATCAGTGGGACGGATGAAAAACTGTTTTTT. This gives the protein CAISGTDEKLFF.

V usage is TRBV7-9 and J usage is TRBJ1-2; possibly TRBD1 for D (6 bases). The V gene's germline CDR1 is SEHNR and CDR2 FQNEAQ (reference sequence). Trimming took 2 bases from V and 4 from J, leaving 11 bases between them. This CDR3 has 14 amino acids. The chain's CDR3 is CASSLMTGTYGYTF. The CDR3 DNA is TGTGCCAGCAGCTTAATGACAGGAACCTATGGCTACACCTTC.

The V and J genes are TRBV11-3 and TRBJ2-3; 9 bases agree with TRBD1. The trim removed 4 bases at V and 6 bases at J, leaving 17 bases unmatched. The CDR3 is 18 residues long. Germline V gene data show CDR1 as SGHNT and CDR2 as YENEEA. CDR3 in DNA: TGTGCCAGCAGCTCGGAGGATGGGACAGGGAATAGGGGGGATACGCAGTATTTT. It encodes CASSSEDGTGNRGDTQYF.

This clone has just one count. This chain connects TRBV6-6 to TRBJ1-1; perhaps TRBD1 as D (5 bases). CDR1 MNHNY and CDR2 SVGAGI come from the germline V gene (reference sequence). The CDR3 consists of 14 residues. Trimming took 6 bases from V and 3 from J, leaving 14 bases between them. This chain's CDR3 is CASRDSGGDTEAFF. In DNA form, the CDR3 reads TGTGCCAGCAGGGACTCGGGGGGGGACACTGAAGCTTTCTTT.

The chain has TRBV6-1 and TRBJ2-5; TRBD1 agrees at 7 bases. Germline CDR1 and CDR2: MNHNS and SASEGT. CDR3 length: 16 residues. V trimming: 2 bases; J trimming: 4 bases; junction bases outside the gene matches: 10. The CDR3 protein is CASSEQLTGAGETQYF. The CDR3 region has the DNA TGTGCCAGCAGTGAACAGCTAACAGGGGCAGGAGAGACCCAGTACTTC.

The chain combines TRBV28 with TRBJ2-2; 14 bases map to TRBD2. Trimming took 6 bases from V and 1 from J; bases not matched to a gene: 4. CDR1 and CDR2 from the germline V gene are MDHEN and SYDVKM. CDR3 length: 17 amino acids. DNA of the CDR3: TGTGCCAGCAGGGGACTAGCGGGAGACGGGAACACCGGGGAGCTGTTTTTT. Translated: CASRGLAGDGNTGELFF.

This chain joins TRBV7-8 and TRBJ2-7; no reliable D call. V lost 1 base to trimming and J lost 0 bases, with 13 bases between them. Germline lookup yields CDR1 SGHVS and CDR2 FQNEAQ. This CDR3 has 16 residues. CDR3 loop: CASSLVAGIASYEQYF. CDR3 coding DNA: TGTGCCAGCAGCTTAGTAGCCGGCATCGCCTCCTACGAGCAGTACTTC.

The CDR3 bases are TGCGCCAGCAGCCAAGGAGACTACTACAATGAGCAGTTCTTC. It is translated as CASSQGDYYNEQFF. The chain joins TRBV4-1 to TRBJ2-1, with a tentative D call TRBD2 (5 bases). Trimming stripped 1 base from V and 3 bases from J, with 7 bases between. CDR1 and CDR2 from the germline V gene are MGHRA and YSYEKL. The CDR3 loop spans 14 amino acids.

The V and J genes are TRBV5-5 and TRBJ1-4; D is undetermined. Germline V gene data show CDR1 as SGHKS and CDR2 as YYEKEE (reference sequence). The CDR3 is 12 residues long. Deletions cut 3 bases from V and 4 bases from J, with 4 bases between. CDR3 sequence (DNA): TGTGCCAGCAGCTACCGTAATGAAAAACTGTTTTTT. It translates to CASSYRNEKLFF.

The J gene is TRBJ2-1, the V gene TRBV6-1, with a weak D call TRBD1 (6 bases). Germline V gene sequence: CDR1 MNHNS, CDR2 SASEGT. V was pared by 1 base and J by 4 bases, with 11 bases between. CDR3 length equals 15 residues. The chain's CDR3 is CASSEDWGPYNEQFF. In DNA form, the CDR3 reads TGTGCCAGCAGTGAAGACTGGGGGCCATACAATGAGCAGTTCTTC.

The genes are TRBV7-9 and TRBJ2-5; 9 nucleotides line up with TRBD2. Germline CDR1 SEHNR, CDR2 FQNEAQ (reference sequence). This CDR3 is built from 14 residues. Trimming removed 8 bases from V and 4 bases from J; junction bases left unmatched: 8. Written as DNA, the CDR3 is TGTGCCAGCGGTCTAGCGGGGACTGCAGAGACCCAGTACTTC. This sequence encodes CASGLAGTAETQYF.